This T cell receptor (beta chain) was identified in a study of shared T cell receptors in the human thymus. The table came from immunoSEQ multiplex PCR; TCRdb's copy has only in-frame clones and leaves some out. The repertoire holds 700,000 or so clones, with 70% to 90% as singletons. V lost 2 bases, J lost 2 bases, and 17 bases lay in between. Germline V gene data show CDR1 as MGHDK and CDR2 as SYGVNS. CDR3 length: 17 amino acids. This clone was counted between two and nine times. Another study also made use of these data, one on human thymus T cells. As reported in that work: The donor group consisted of healthy Finnish infants who were having corrective surgery for congenital heart defects. Resections obtained during corrective heart surgery supplied the thymus tissue. Repertoires sampled from thymus and blood appeared biased in V and J gene usage. Related research examined unrelated individuals and reported that their thymic repertoires overlapped highly.

This chain connects TRBV25-1 to TRBJ2-3; D not certain. Sequencing used thymocytes. The clonotype comes from a girl less than two years old with a congenital heart defect. The CDR3 DNA is TGTGCCAGCAGTGAAAACCCAACCGGGTCCCCCACAGATACGCAGTATTTT. Translated: CASSENPTGSPTDTQYF.